The 18 T cell receptor beta chains presented below share a single source sample, sequenced in a study of cytomegalovirus exposure and HLA in healthy donors. Vbeta (60) and Jbeta (13) primers were used in the PCR. TCRdb's copy holds only in-frame clones and misses some; the assay was immunoSEQ multiplex PCR. The sample holds approximately 75,000 clones; approximately 70% are singletons and the top ten take about a fifth. Sequenced: PBMCs. These receptors originate from a middle-aged man in good health and CMV-seropositive.

This clone was detected only a few times. The chain employs TRBV6-5 and TRBJ2-7, with 8 positions matching TRBD1. Germline assignment: CDR1 MNHEY and CDR2 SVGAGI. The length of the CDR3 is 14 residues. V lost 5 bases and J lost 3; bases outside the gene matches: 6. As DNA, the CDR3 is TGTGCCAGCAGTAAGGGACAGGAGTTCTACGAGCAGTACTTC. Its translation is CASSKGQEFYEQYF.

Notes on this clone: The same CDR3 is also encoded by other DNA sequences in this sample. The chain is built from TRBV30 and TRBJ1-6; 10 bases line up with TRBD1. Germline assignment: CDR1 GTSNPN and CDR2 SVGIG (reference sequence). The trim removed 6 bases at V and 6 bases at J, leaving 2 bases unmatched. CDR3 length: 13 residues. DNA of the CDR3: TGTGCCTGTGGACAGGGGGGTAATTCACCCCTCCACTTT. Protein product: CACGQGGNSPLHF.

This clone was seen a single time. This chain uses TRBV1 with TRBJ1-5. TRBV1 is recorded as a pseudogene. The CDR3 is 17 amino acids. In nucleotides, the CDR3 is TGCACCAGCAGCCAAGAGAACCGGGGAGATGGCAATCAGCCCCAGCATTTT. Its protein is CTSSQENRGDGNQPQHF.

This clone came up a few times. The rearrangement uses TRBV18 and TRBJ2-5; a weak D match, TRBD1 (5 bases). This CDR3 region has 13 residues. Germline values: CDR1 KGHSH, CDR2 LQKENI. Trimming removed 3 bases from V and 2 bases from J, with 7 bases in between. In nucleotides, the CDR3 is TGTGCCAGCTCACCTGACAGTCAAGAGACCCAGTACTTC. Translation gives CASSPDSQETQYF.

This clone was counted only a few times. The CDR3 region has the DNA TGCAGCGTTGGTACAATTGTGACAGATACGCAGTATTTT. Its translation is CSVGTIVTDTQYF. The chain combines TRBV29-1 with TRBJ2-3; D is ambiguous. This CDR3 spans 13 amino acids. From germline, CDR1 is SQVTM and CDR2 ANQGSEA. V shed 4 bases and J shed 3 bases, with 11 bases lying between them.

This chain joins TRBV2 and TRBJ2-7; tentatively, D is TRBD2 (6 bases). This CDR3 has 14 amino acids. The ends were cut back, 7 bases at V and 0 bases at J, with 13 bases in the middle. The germline CDR1 and CDR2 sequences are SNHLY and FYNNEI. The CDR3 DNA reads as TGTGCCAGCAAGGGACTGTCAAGCTCCTACGAGCAGTACTTC. Translation gives CASKGLSSSYEQYF.

The rearrangement links TRBV4-2 to TRBJ1-1, with D maybe TRBD1 (6 bases). V was trimmed by 4 bases and J by 2 bases, leaving 14 bases between them. Germline-derived CDR1 and CDR2 are LGHNA and YNFKEQ. The CDR3 is 15 amino acids. CDR3 nucleotides: TGTGCCAGCAGCCTCGCTAACAGGGCCAACACTGAAGCTTTCTTT. Translation gives CASSLANRANTEAFF.

This sequence joins TRBV11-3 and TRBJ2-3; 9 positions agree with TRBD1. The ends lost 5 bases at V and 1 base at J; junction bases unmatched: 7. This CDR3 contains 16 residues. Germline V gene lookup returns CDR1 SGHNT and CDR2 YENEEA. The CDR3 sequence: CASSPKTGGGTDTQYF. CDR3 DNA: TGTGCCAGCAGCCCAAAGACAGGGGGAGGCACAGATACGCAGTATTTT.

The chain has TRBV15 and TRBJ1-2; 11 bases are a match to TRBD1. The CDR3 spans 16 residues. V lost 0 bases and J lost 6; bases outside the gene matches: 6. Germline V lookup: CDR1 LNHNV, CDR2 YYDKDF (reference sequence). In nucleotides, the CDR3 is TGTGCCACCAGCAGAGATGCCCGGGACAGGGGGGATGGCTACACCTTC. Translating it yields CATSRDARDRGDGYTF.

The CDR3 nucleotides read TGTGCCAGCAGCTTAGCGAAGGGGAGGTATGAAAAACTGTTTTTT. Amino acid sequence: CASSLAKGRYEKLFF. The chain uses TRBV7-9 and TRBJ1-4; TRBD1 might be the D (5 bases). Trimming left V 0 bases short and J 6 bases short, with 11 bases between. This CDR3 is 15 amino acids long. The germline V gene has CDR1 SEHNR and CDR2 FQNEAQ (reference sequence). The full variable domain, completed using reference TRBV7-9 and TRBJ1-4, is DTGVSQNPRHKITKRGQNVTFRCDPISEHNRLYWYRQTLGQGPEFLTYFQNEAQLEKSRLLSDRFSAERPKGSFSTLEIQRTEQGDSAMYLCASSLAKGRYEKLFFGSGTQLSVL.

This rearrangement joins TRBV5-6 to TRBJ1-2, with 10 bases that match TRBD1. V shed 4 bases, J shed 5 bases, and the junction held 8 bases outside the gene matches. Germline CDR1 SGHDT, CDR2 YYEEEE. The CDR3 covers 15 residues. CDR3 sequence (DNA): TGTGCCAGCAGCCAGGACTGGACAGGGGGGTATGGCTACACCTTC. It yields the protein CASSQDWTGGYGYTF. The whole variable domain, remainder taken from reference TRBV5-6 and TRBJ1-2, is DAGVTQSPTHLIKTRGQQVTLRCSPKSGHDTVSWYQQALGQGPQFIFQYYEEEERQRGNFPDRFSGHQFPNYSSELNVNALLLGDSALYLCASSQDWTGGYGYTFGSGTRLTVV.

The chain is built from TRBV30 and TRBJ1-6, with unresolved D. Germline V gene lookup returns CDR1 GTSNPN and CDR2 SVGIG (reference sequence). Trimming shortened V by 4 bases and J by 4 bases, and 5 bases separated the two germline ends. The CDR3 extends over 12 amino acids. In DNA form, the CDR3 reads TGTGCCTGGACCCAGTATAATTCACCCCTCCACTTT. It codes for CAWTQYNSPLHF.

This chain uses TRBV5-1 with TRBJ1-4, with D unresolved. The CDR3 consists of 16 residues. Trimming removed 5 bases from V and 2 bases from J, with 16 bases in between. Germline CDR1 reads SGHRS; CDR2 reads YFSETQ. CDR3 DNA: TGCGCCAGCAGTTTACAACCCGGCGGTACTAATGAAAAACTGTTTTTT. It encodes CASSLQPGGTNEKLFF.

The sample holds a few counts of this clone. This sequence joins TRBV18 and TRBJ1-4, with no clear D. The CDR3 is made up of 15 amino acids. The germline V and J ends were trimmed by 4 bases and 0 bases, with 9 bases remaining between them. Germline CDR1 and CDR2: KGHSH and LQKENI. CDR3 sequence: CASSQTDATNEKLFF. The CDR3 DNA sequence: TGTGCCAGCTCACAAACAGATGCAACTAATGAAAAACTGTTTTTT.

This chain joins TRBV6-4 and TRBJ1-3; no clear D. Trimming pared 2 bases from V and 4 bases from J, leaving 12 bases between. CDR3 length equals 15 residues. Per germline, CDR1 MRHNA and CDR2 SNTAGT. The CDR3 region is CASSDTREPGNTIYF. The CDR3 DNA is TGTGCCAGCAGTGACACGAGGGAGCCAGGAAACACCATATATTTT.

The chain carries TRBV30 and TRBJ1-2; 7 nucleotides agree with TRBD1. The germline V gene encodes CDR1 GTSNPN and CDR2 SVGIG (reference sequence). V trimming: 0 bases; J trimming: 0 bases; junction bases outside the gene matches: 19. The CDR3 is made up of 20 amino acids. CDR3 loop: CAWSVKGARWIRSANYGYTF. In DNA, the CDR3 is TGTGCCTGGAGTGTGAAGGGGGCGCGATGGATAAGAAGCGCTAACTATGGCTACACCTTC.

The rearrangement links TRBV6-5 to TRBJ2-7; 7 positions agree with TRBD2. This CDR3 contains 14 residues. Unmatched junction bases numbered 9, after V lost 6 bases and J lost 4 bases. Germline CDR1 reads MNHEY; CDR2 reads SVGAGI. The CDR3 loop reads CASSRTGGGYEQYF. The CDR3 DNA sequence: TGTGCCAGCAGCCGGACGGGGGGAGGGTACGAGCAGTACTTC.

This clone was seen a handful of times. The chain is built from TRBV7-2 and TRBJ1-1; maybe TRBD1 (6 bases). From germline, CDR1 is SGHTA and CDR2 FQGNSA. This CDR3 is built from 14 residues. V was shortened by 1 base and J by 5 bases, with 11 bases between the two germline ends. CDR3 bases: TGTGCCAGCAGCTTAGATGCAGGGGTTACTGAAGCTTTCTTT. Protein: CASSLDAGVTEAFF.